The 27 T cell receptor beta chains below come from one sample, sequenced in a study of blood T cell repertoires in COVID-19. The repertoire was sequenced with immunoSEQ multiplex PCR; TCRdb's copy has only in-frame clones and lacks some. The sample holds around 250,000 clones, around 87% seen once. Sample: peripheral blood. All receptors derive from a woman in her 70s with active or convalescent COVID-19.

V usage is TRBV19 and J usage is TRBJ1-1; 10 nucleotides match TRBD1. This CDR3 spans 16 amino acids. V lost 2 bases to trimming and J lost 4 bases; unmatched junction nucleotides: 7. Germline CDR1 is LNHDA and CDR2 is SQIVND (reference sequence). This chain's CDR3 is CASSIIGTGEGTEAFF. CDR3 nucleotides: TGTGCCAGTAGTATAATCGGGACAGGGGAGGGCACTGAAGCTTTCTTT.

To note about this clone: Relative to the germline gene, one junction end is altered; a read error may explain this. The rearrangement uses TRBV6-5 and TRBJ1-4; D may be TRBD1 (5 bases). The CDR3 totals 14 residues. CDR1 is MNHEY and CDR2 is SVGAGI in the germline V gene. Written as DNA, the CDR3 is TGTGCCACCAGTACGGGGGGAAGCTATGAAAAACTGTTTTTT. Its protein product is CATSTGGSYEKLFF.

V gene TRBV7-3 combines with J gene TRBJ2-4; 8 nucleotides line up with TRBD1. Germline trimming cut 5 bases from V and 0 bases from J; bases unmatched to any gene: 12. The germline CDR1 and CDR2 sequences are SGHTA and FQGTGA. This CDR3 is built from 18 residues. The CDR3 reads CASSPQGARGGAKNIQYF. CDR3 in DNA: TGTGCCAGCAGCCCTCAGGGGGCGCGAGGAGGAGCCAAAAACATTCAGTACTTC.

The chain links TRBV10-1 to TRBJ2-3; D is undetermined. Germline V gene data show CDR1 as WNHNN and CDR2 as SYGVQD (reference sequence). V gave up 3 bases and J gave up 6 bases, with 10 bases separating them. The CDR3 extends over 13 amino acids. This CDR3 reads CASSDSSGDTQYF. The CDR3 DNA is TGCGCCAGCAGTGATAGCAGTGGGGATACGCAGTATTTT.

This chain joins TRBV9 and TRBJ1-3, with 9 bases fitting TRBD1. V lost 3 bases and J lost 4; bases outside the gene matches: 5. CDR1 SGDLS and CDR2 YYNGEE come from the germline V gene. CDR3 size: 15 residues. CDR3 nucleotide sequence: TGTGCCAGCAGCGACCGGACAGGGGCCGGAAACACCATATATTTT. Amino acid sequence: CASSDRTGAGNTIYF.

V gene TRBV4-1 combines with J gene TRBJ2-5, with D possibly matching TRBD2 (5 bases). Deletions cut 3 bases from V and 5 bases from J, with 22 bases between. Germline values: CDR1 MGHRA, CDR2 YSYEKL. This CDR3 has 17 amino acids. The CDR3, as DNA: TGCGCCAGCAGCCAGACCCCGGGTCTTAATACTAGGGAGACCCAGTACTTC. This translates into CASSQTPGLNTRETQYF.

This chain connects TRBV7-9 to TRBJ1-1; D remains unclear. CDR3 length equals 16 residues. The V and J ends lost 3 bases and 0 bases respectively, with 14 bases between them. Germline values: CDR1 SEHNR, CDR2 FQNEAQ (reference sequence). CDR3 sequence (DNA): TGTGCCAGCAGCTTTTCTGCCGGGGTCTTGAACACTGAAGCTTTCTTT. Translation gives CASSFSAGVLNTEAFF.

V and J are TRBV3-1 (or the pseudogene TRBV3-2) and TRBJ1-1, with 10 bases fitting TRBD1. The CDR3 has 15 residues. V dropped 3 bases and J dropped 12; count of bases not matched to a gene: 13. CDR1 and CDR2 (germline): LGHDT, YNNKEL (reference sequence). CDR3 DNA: TGTGCCAGCAGCCATTCCGGGACAGGGGTCGGGATAACTTTCTTT. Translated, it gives CASSHSGTGVGITFF.

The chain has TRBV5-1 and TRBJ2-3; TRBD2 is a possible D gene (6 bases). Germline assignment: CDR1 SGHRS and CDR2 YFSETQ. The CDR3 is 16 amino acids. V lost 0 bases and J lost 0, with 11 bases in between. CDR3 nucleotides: TGCGCCAGCAGCTTGGAAGGGAGGCGTAGCACAGATACGCAGTATTTT. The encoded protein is CASSLEGRRSTDTQYF.

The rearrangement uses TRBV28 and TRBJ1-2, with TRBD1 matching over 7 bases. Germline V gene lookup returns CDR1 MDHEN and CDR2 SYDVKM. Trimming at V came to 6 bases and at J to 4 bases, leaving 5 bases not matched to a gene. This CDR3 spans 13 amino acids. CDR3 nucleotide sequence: TGTGCCAGCAGCCCCGACAGGGTCTATGGCTACACCTTC. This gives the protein CASSPDRVYGYTF.

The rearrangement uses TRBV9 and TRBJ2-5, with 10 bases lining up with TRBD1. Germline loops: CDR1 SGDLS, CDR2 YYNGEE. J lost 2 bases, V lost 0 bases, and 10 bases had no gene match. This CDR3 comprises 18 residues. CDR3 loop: CASSVAGGTGVFQETQYF. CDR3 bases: TGTGCCAGCAGCGTAGCGGGAGGGACAGGGGTTTTTCAAGAGACCCAGTACTTC.

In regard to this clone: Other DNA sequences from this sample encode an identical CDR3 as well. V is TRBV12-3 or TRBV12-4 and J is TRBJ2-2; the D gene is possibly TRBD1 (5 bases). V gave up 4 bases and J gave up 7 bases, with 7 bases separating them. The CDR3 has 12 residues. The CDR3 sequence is CASSWGGGELFF. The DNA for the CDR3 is TGTGCCAGCAGTTGGGGCGGCGGGGAGCTGTTTTTT.

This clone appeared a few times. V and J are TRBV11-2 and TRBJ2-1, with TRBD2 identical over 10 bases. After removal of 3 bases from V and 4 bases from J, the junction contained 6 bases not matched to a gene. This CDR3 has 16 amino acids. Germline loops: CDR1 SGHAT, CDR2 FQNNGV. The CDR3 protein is CASSFHSGGAYNEQFF. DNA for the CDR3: TGTGCCAGCAGCTTCCACAGCGGGGGGGCTTACAATGAGCAGTTCTTC.

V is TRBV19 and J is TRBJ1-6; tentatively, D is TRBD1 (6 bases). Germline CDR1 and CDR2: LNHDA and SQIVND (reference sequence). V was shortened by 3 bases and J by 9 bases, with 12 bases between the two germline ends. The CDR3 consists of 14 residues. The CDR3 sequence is CASSMLTGSSPLHF. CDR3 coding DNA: TGTGCCAGTAGTATGCTGACAGGATCTTCACCCCTCCACTTT.

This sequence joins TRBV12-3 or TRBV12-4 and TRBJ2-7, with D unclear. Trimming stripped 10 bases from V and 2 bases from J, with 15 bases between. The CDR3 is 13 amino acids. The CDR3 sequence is CATGGDWPYEQYF. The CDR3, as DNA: TGTGCCACCGGTGGAGATTGGCCCTACGAGCAGTACTTC.

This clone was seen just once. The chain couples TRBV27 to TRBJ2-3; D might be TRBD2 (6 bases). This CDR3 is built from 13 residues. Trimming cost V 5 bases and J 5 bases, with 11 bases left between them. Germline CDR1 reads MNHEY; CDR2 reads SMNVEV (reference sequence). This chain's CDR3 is CASSLGTLDTQYF. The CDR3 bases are TGTGCCAGCAGTCTCGGGACTTTAGATACGCAGTATTTT.

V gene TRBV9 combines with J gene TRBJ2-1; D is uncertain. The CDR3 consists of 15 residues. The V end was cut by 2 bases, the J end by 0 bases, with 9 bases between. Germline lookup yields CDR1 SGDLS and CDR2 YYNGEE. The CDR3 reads CASSVSPSSYNEQFF. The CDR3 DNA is TGTGCCAGCAGCGTTTCCCCGAGCTCCTACAATGAGCAGTTCTTC.

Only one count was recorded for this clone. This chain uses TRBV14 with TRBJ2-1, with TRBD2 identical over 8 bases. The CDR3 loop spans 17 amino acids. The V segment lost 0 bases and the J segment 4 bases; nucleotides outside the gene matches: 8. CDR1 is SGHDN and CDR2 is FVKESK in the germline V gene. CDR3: CASSQDSRIAGYNEQFF. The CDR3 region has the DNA TGTGCCAGCAGCCAAGATTCCAGAATAGCGGGATACAATGAGCAGTTCTTC.

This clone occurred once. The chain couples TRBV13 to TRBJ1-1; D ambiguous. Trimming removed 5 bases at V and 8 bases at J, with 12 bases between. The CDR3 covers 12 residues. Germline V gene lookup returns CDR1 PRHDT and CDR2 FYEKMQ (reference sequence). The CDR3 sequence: CASSLEGGEAFF. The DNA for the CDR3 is TGTGCCAGCAGCCTGGAGGGCGGGGAAGCTTTCTTT.

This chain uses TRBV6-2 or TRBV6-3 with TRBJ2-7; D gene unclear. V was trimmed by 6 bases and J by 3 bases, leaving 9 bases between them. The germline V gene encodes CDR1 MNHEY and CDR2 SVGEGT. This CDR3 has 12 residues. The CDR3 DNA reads TGTGCCAGCAGCCTAGTAAACTACGAGCAGTACTTC. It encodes CASSLVNYEQYF.

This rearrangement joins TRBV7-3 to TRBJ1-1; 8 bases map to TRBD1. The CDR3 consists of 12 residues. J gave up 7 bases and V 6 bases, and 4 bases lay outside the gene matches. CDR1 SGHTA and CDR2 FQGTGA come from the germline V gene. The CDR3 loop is CASSGQGIEAFF. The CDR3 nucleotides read TGTGCCAGCAGTGGACAGGGAATTGAAGCTTTCTTT.

CDR3 protein: CASSFSLSGTGLYEQYF. The CDR3 bases are TGTGCCAGCAGCTTTTCCCTTTCCGGGACAGGGCTATACGAGCAGTACTTC. This chain uses TRBV5-6 with TRBJ2-7; 9 nucleotides agree with TRBD1. Unmatched junction bases numbered 13, after V lost 2 bases and J lost 4 bases. Germline V gene sequence: CDR1 SGHDT, CDR2 YYEEEE. This CDR3 spans 17 amino acids.

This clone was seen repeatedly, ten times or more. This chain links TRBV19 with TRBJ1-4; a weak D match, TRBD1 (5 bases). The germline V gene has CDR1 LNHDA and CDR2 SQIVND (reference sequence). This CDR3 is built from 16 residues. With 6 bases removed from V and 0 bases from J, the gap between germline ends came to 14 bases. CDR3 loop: CASRPNWGATNEKLFF. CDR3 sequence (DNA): TGTGCCAGTAGACCTAACTGGGGGGCAACTAATGAAAAACTGTTTTTT.

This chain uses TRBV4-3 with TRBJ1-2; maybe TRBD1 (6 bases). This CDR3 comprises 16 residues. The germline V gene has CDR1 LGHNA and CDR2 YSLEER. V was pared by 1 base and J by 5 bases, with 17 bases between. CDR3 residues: CASSQVLRGMGYGYTF. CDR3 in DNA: TGCGCCAGCAGCCAAGTGTTAAGGGGGATGGGGTATGGCTACACCTTC.

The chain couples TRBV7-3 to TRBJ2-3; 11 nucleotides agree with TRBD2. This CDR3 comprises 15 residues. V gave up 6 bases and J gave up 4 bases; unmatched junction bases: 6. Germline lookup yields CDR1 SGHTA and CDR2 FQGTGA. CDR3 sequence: CASSRSGGASDTQYF. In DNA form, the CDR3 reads TGTGCCAGCAGTCGTAGCGGGGGGGCTTCAGATACGCAGTATTTT.

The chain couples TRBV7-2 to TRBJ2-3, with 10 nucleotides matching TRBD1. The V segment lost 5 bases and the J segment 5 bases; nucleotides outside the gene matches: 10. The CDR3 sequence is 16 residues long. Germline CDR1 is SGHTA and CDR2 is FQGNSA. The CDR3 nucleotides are TGTGCCAGCAGCCAAGGGGGACAGGGGATAAGAGATACGCAGTATTTT. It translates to CASSQGGQGIRDTQYF. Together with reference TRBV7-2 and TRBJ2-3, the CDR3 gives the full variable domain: GAGVSQSPSNKVTEKGKDVELRCDPISGHTALYWYRQSLGQGLEFLIYFQGNSAPDKSGLPSDRFSAERTGGSVSTLTIQRTQQEDSAVYLCASSQGGQGIRDTQYFGPGTRLTVL.

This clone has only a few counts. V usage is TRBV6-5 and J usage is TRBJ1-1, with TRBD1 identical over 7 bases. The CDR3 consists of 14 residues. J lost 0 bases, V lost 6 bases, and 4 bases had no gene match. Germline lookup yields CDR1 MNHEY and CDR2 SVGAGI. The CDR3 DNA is TGTGCCAGCAGACGGACAGGTCTGAACACTGAAGCTTTCTTT. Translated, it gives CASRRTGLNTEAFF.